This T cell receptor beta chain was documented in a study of early T cells in non-severe SARS-CoV-2 infection. This clonotype was seen repeatedly, ten times or more. Germline CDR1 is SGHAT and CDR2 is FQNNGV. Trimming shortened V by 0 bases and J by 5 bases, and 10 bases separated the two germline ends. This CDR3 comprises 15 residues. TCRdb ran MiXCR on the 5' RACE reads and lists one entry per CDR3 protein. Among 20,000 to 25,000 distinct CDR3 sequences, 3.5% to 4.5% were seen once, and the ten largest hold roughly 1.5%. This sequence was found in an adult who was a healthcare worker with PCR-confirmed SARS-CoV-2 infection or an uninfected control (not recorded which). Material for sequencing was whole blood. The V call is TRBV11-2, the J call TRBJ2-2; perhaps TRBD2 as D (5 bases). In DNA, the CDR3 is TGTGCCAGCAGCTTAGAACGGACTCCAACCGGGGAGCTGTTTTTT. It translates to CASSLERTPTGELFF.